The T cell receptor beta chain described here comes from a study of response to subunit inactivated influenza vaccine. CDR3 length: 15 residues. Looked up from germline, CDR1 is MNHEY and CDR2 is SVGEGT. The V and J ends lost 6 bases and 8 bases respectively, with 22 bases between them. TCRdb reprocessed the RT-PCR reads via MiXCR and lists one record per CDR3 protein. The table shows about 800,000 distinct CDR3 sequences, with 21% occurring only once. This clonotype was seen a handful of times. J is TRBJ1-1 and V is TRBV6-2 or TRBV6-3; D possibly corresponds to TRBD1 (6 bases). This receptor was taken from a man aged 50 to 59 who received an inactivated influenza vaccine. This material consisted of PBMCs from blood, taken around 5 days after vaccination. The CDR3 protein is CASRIRAWGHREAFF. Written as DNA, the CDR3 is TGTGCCAGCAGGATCCGGGCCTGGGGACATCGAGAAGCTTTCTTT.